This T cell receptor (beta chain) came from a study of cytomegalovirus exposure and HLA in healthy donors. It was with 60 Vbeta and 13 Jbeta primers that the PCR ran. Only in-frame clones appear in the TCRdb table, and some are missing; sequencing was by immunoSEQ multiplex PCR. Here the sample spans over 150,000 clones, 77% being singletons. The V gene lost 1 base and the J gene lost 0 bases, with 16 bases spanning the gap. Germline values: CDR1 SGHTA, CDR2 FQGTGA. This CDR3 is built from 18 residues. The TCR sequence derives from a woman in her twenties or thirties in good health and CMV-seropositive. The sequencing sample was made of PBMCs. This rearrangement joins TRBV7-3 to TRBJ1-5; D not certain. CDR3 nucleotides: TGTGCCAGCAGCTTAAACGATTGGCGGATAGTTAGCAATCAGCCCCAGCATTTT. It specifies CASSLNDWRIVSNQPQHF.